The present TCR beta chain was sequenced within a study of cytomegalovirus exposure and HLA in healthy donors. Use of 60 Vbeta and 13 Jbeta primers characterized the PCR. Measured with immunoSEQ multiplex PCR; TCRdb has only the in-frame clones, and not every one. Of approximately 180,000 clones in the sample, 75% to 85% were seen once. There are 15 residues in the CDR3. The V and J ends lost 4 bases and 1 base respectively, with 13 bases between them. The germline V gene has CDR1 KGHSH and CDR2 LQKENI. This receptor was obtained from a man aged 25-40 years in good health and CMV-seropositive. The chain uses TRBV18 and TRBJ1-1; D is possibly TRBD1 (6 bases). What was sequenced was PBMCs. CDR3 DNA: TGTGCCAGCTCACGCCCCCCGGGACAGAACACTGAAGCTTTCTTT. Translation: CASSRPPGQNTEAFF.